The 9 T cell receptor beta chains reported below all come from one sample, sequenced in a study of OX40 agonist ivuxolimab in advanced cancers. Clones were read by immunoSEQ multiplex PCR, and TCRdb kept only the in-frame ones, dropping some. The sample has tens of thousands of clones, 90% seen once. This specimen consisted of CD4+ or CD8+ T cells sorted from blood, obtained in a trial of the OX40 agonist ivuxolimab. Source of these receptors: an adult with an advanced solid tumor such as melanoma, head and neck, liver or kidney cancer.

The chain uses TRBV28 and TRBJ2-2; the match to TRBD1 covers 10 bases. This CDR3 region has 15 residues. CDR1 is MDHEN, CDR2 SYDVKM, per germline. V shed 6 bases and J 4 bases; nucleotides not matched to a gene: 5. The DNA of the CDR3 is TGTGCCAGCAGATCCGGGACAGGGGCCACCGGGGAGCTGTTTTTT. It yields the protein CASRSGTGATGELFF.

V and J are TRBV9 and TRBJ2-3; TRBD1 matches 9 bases. The germline CDR1 and CDR2 sequences are SGDLS and YYNGEE. The V and J ends lost 2 bases and 12 bases, in that order; junction bases with no gene match: 4. The CDR3 is 12 residues long. The CDR3 DNA sequence: TGTGCCAGCAGCGTCGGACAGGGGCCCCAGTATTTT. It encodes CASSVGQGPQYF.

The gene calls are TRBV6-5 and TRBJ2-1; 11 bases agree with TRBD2. Germline CDR1 reads MNHEY; CDR2 reads SVGAGI. Losses at the gene ends were 4 bases for V and 4 bases for J; bases not matched to a gene: 3. CDR3 length: 15 amino acids. The CDR3 region is CASSSRTSGYNEQFF. DNA of the CDR3: TGTGCCAGCAGTTCGAGGACTAGCGGGTACAATGAGCAGTTCTTC.

This chain connects TRBV7-4 to TRBJ1-2; TRBD1 matches 8 bases. Losses at the gene ends were 0 bases for V and 8 bases for J; bases not matched to a gene: 5. The CDR3 length is 14 residues. Germline assignment: CDR1 SGHVT and CDR2 SQSDAQ. Here the CDR3 DNA reads TGTGCCAGCAGCTTAGCCCCAGGGGGCCGGGGCTACACCTTC. Amino acid sequence: CASSLAPGGRGYTF. Complete variable domain (other parts from reference TRBV7-4 and TRBJ1-2): GAGVSQSPRYKVAKRGRDVALRCDSISGHVTLYWYRQTLGQGSEVLTYSQSDAQRDKSGRPSGRFSAERPERSVSTLKIQRTEQGDSAVYLCASSLAPGGRGYTFGSGTRLTVV.

The chain employs TRBV4-1 and TRBJ2-3, with 9 bases identical to TRBD2. Germline lookup yields CDR1 MGHRA and CDR2 YSYEKL. There are 14 residues in the CDR3. Trimming removed 3 bases from V and 7 bases from J; junction bases left unmatched: 5. CDR3 region: CASSQREGLYTQYF. For the CDR3, the DNA is TGCGCCAGCAGCCAGCGGGAGGGCCTTTATACGCAGTATTTT.

This chain links TRBV28 with TRBJ1-2; D uncertain. V shed 3 bases and J shed 2 bases, with 13 bases lying between them. Germline CDR1 is MDHEN and CDR2 is SYDVKM. The CDR3 is 15 residues long. This chain's CDR3 is CASSFAQAQNYGYTF. The CDR3 DNA reads TGTGCCAGCAGTTTTGCGCAGGCCCAAAACTATGGCTACACCTTC.

The chain couples TRBV5-4 to TRBJ2-5; D is possibly TRBD1 (7 bases). Germline V gene lookup returns CDR1 SGHNT and CDR2 YYREEE (reference sequence). The V and J ends lost 4 bases and 4 bases respectively, with 11 bases between them. This CDR3 comprises 13 residues. CDR3 nucleotide sequence: TGTGCCAGCAGCAGACAGGGAGGAGAGACCCAGTACTTC. It translates to CASSRQGGETQYF.

This chain uses TRBV18 with TRBJ2-7; possibly TRBD2 for D (5 bases). The CDR3 has 13 residues. The ends were cut back, 3 bases at V and 5 bases at J, with 11 bases in the middle. Germline V CDR1 and CDR2: KGHSH, LQKENI. CDR3 loop: CASSPSRGDEQYF. CDR3 coding DNA: TGTGCCAGCTCACCCTCTCGGGGAGACGAGCAGTACTTC.

The rearrangement uses TRBV5-4 and TRBJ1-2; 7 nucleotides align to TRBD1. Germline V gene data show CDR1 as SGHNT and CDR2 as YYREEE (reference sequence). Trimming took 7 bases from V and 2 from J; bases not matched to a gene: 11. There are 15 residues in the CDR3. The CDR3 DNA reads as TGTGCCAGCGCCCCTCAACCAGGGGGAAACTATGGCTACACCTTC. This translates into CASAPQPGGNYGYTF.